This TCR beta chain came from a study of cytomegalovirus exposure and HLA in healthy donors. About the research overall: A later analysis reported the approximately 120 validation repertoires used the same platform as the 666 first-cohort repertoires.

This CDR3 contains 12 residues. The germline CDR1 and CDR2 sequences are SGDLS and YYNGEE. V was cut by 4 bases and J by 10 bases, with 9 bases left in between. Generated by immunoSEQ multiplex PCR, the TCRdb table keeps only in-frame clones and is missing some. The sample has 150,000 to 200,000 clones, approximately 96% seen once. What was sequenced was PBMCs. The sequence was obtained from a young woman in good health and CMV-seronegative. The rearrangement joins TRBV9 to TRBJ1-6; D is unresolved. CDR3: CASSLEGSPLHF. In nucleotides, the CDR3 is TGTGCCAGCAGCTTGGAGGGATCACCCCTCCACTTT.